The source of this T cell receptor beta chain is a study of CD8+ T cells in alopecia areata. This sample's treatment: oral pan-JAK inhibitor, 5-10 mg twice daily. Once RNA had been extracted, it was reverse transcribed into cDNA to act as the sequencing template. Libraries were prepared by immunoSEQ multiplex PCR; TCRdb keeps only in-frame clonotypes and omits some of them. The sample contains a few hundred thousand clones, about two fifths of which appear only once. Looked up from germline, CDR1 is MNHEY and CDR2 is SVGAGI. The CDR3 is made up of 14 amino acids. V was cut by 4 bases and J by 6 bases, with 16 bases left in between.

V usage is TRBV6-5 and J usage is TRBJ2-7, with a possible D match to TRBD1 (6 bases). Sample: CD4+ T cells sorted from blood, taken at week 34, from a patient treated with tofacitinib. The clonotype comes from a human donor with alopecia areata. The CDR3 loop reads CASSFLVRGGEQYF. The CDR3 region has the DNA TGTGCCAGCAGTTTCCTGGTCAGAGGGGGCGAGCAGTACTTC.